Ten or more counts support the clone carrying this TCR beta chain. The antigen is unknown. CDR3 length equals 14 residues. V lost 5 bases, J lost 2 bases, and 5 bases stayed unmatched. Germline V CDR1 and CDR2: SGHAT, FQNNGV. This record comes from a study of regulatory T cells in long-lasting Graves disease. Findings and caveats of the study: Repertoires from persistent disease leaned toward TRBV28, TRBJ1-2 and TRBJ2-5.

Time point denoted: newly diagnosed GD, antithyroid drugs for less than 3 months. RNA from PBMCs was the source of the TCR library. Construction of the TCR beta libraries employed iRepertoire HTBI primers in conjunction with Arm-PCR of CDR3 regions. TCRdb redid the calling of the multiplex PCR reads with MiXCR, one entry per CDR3 protein. The table lists some 230,000 distinct CDR3 sequences, 15% to 20% of them singletons. The sequencing used peripheral blood mononuclear cells (PBMCs), collected at new diagnosis, from a patient treated with antithyroid drugs. The chain combines TRBV11-2 with TRBJ2-7, with TRBD1 identical over 8 bases. The origin of this receptor is a female donor with Graves disease. The CDR3 region has the DNA TGTGCCAGCAGCCCGGACAGGGTCACCTACGAGCAGTACTTC. Translated: CASSPDRVTYEQYF. The full variable domain, with the rest looked up from reference TRBV11-2 and TRBJ2-7, is EAGVAQSPRYKIIEKRQSVAFWCNPISGHATLYWYQQILGQGPKLLIQFQNNGVVDDSQLPKDRFSAERLKGVDSTLKIQPAKLEDSAVYLCASSPDRVTYEQYFGPGTRLTVT.